Each of the 28 T cell receptor beta chains below was sequenced from the same sample in a study of graft-versus-host responses after intestinal transplantation. These receptors are not linked to any known antigen. Profiling relied on immunoSEQ multiplex PCR, and the TCRdb table lists in-frame clones only, not all of them. The table lists tens of thousands of clones, around nine tenths of them singletons. The specimen was unstimulated CD4+ T cells sorted from spleen or lymph node cells, collected before intestinal transplant. The receptors were sampled from a human donor who received an intestinal transplant.

The rearrangement links TRBV15 to TRBJ2-2; maybe TRBD1 (5 bases). Trimming removed 8 bases at V and 4 bases at J, with 20 bases between. This CDR3 has 16 amino acids. From germline, CDR1 is LNHNV and CDR2 YYDKDF (reference sequence). DNA for the CDR3: TGTGCCACCTCCGTAAAGTTACAGGTAGTCACCGGGGAGCTGTTTTTT. Amino acid sequence: CATSVKLQVVTGELFF. The full variable domain, rest sourced from reference TRBV15 and TRBJ2-2, is DAMVIQNPRYQVTQFGKPVTLSCSQTLNHNVMYWYQQKSSQAPKLLFHYYDKDFNNEADTPDNFQSRRPNTSFCFLDIRSPGLGDTAMYLCATSVKLQVVTGELFFGEGSRLTVL.

The chain uses TRBV6-1 and TRBJ2-1; D not certain. The CDR3 covers 11 residues. V lost 6 bases and J 6 bases, leaving 6 bases between the germline ends. Per germline, CDR1 MNHNS and CDR2 SASEGT. DNA of the CDR3: TGTGCCAGCAGCCAGTTCAATGAGCAGTTCTTC. Protein: CASSQFNEQFF.

The chain is built from TRBV6-6 and TRBJ2-7; no clear D gene. Germline V lookup: CDR1 MNHNY, CDR2 SVGAGI (reference sequence). Trimming took off 3 bases at V and 3 bases at J, with 9 bases between the two ends. The CDR3 sequence is 13 residues long. The CDR3 DNA reads TGTGCCAGCAGTTATCGCCATCGCTACGAGCAGTACTTC. Its protein product is CASSYRHRYEQYF.

This clone was counted a single time. The chain combines TRBV28 with TRBJ2-4; tentative D call: TRBD1 (5 bases). Trimming stripped 1 base from V and 1 base from J, with 8 bases between. In germline, CDR1 is MDHEN, CDR2 SYDVKM. The CDR3 consists of 15 residues. Here the CDR3 DNA reads TGTGCCAGCAGTTTATCGGCAGGGGCCAAAAACATTCAGTACTTC. Translated: CASSLSAGAKNIQYF.

This clone was picked up one time. The chain recombines TRBV29-1 with TRBJ1-5; perhaps TRBD1 as D (5 bases). This CDR3 region has 16 residues. CDR1 SQVTM and CDR2 ANQGSEA come from the germline V gene. The CDR3 region has the DNA TGCAGAGCGACGGGACGGAATTTCTATAGCAATCAGCCCCAGCATTTT. As protein: CRATGRNFYSNQPQHF.

This chain uses TRBV5-1 with TRBJ2-2; 9 bases are a match to TRBD2. The V segment lost 5 bases and the J segment 0 bases; nucleotides outside the gene matches: 5. Germline-derived CDR1 and CDR2 are SGHRS and YFSETQ. The CDR3 spans 16 residues. CDR3 sequence reads: CASRLIAGANTGELFF. The CDR3, as DNA: TGCGCCAGCAGACTCATAGCGGGAGCGAACACCGGGGAGCTGTTTTTT.

V gene TRBV28 combines with J gene TRBJ2-1, with D perhaps TRBD2 (6 bases). The CDR3 extends over 15 amino acids. Germline CDR1 reads MDHEN; CDR2 reads SYDVKM. Trimming took off 7 bases at V and 7 bases at J, with 20 bases between the two ends. CDR3 in amino acids: CASTTAWGEMNEQFF. CDR3 in DNA: TGTGCCAGCACTACAGCTTGGGGGGAGATGAATGAGCAGTTCTTC.

The chain links TRBV7-6 to TRBJ2-2, with 13 bases matching TRBD2. Germline V gene data show CDR1 as SGHVS and CDR2 as FNYEAQ. V was clipped by 2 bases and J by 4 bases; unmatched bases: 10. The CDR3 is 19 residues long. CDR3 protein: CASSLYPLGLAGPTGELFF. The DNA of the CDR3 is TGTGCCAGCAGCTTATATCCCTTGGGACTAGCGGGGCCCACCGGGGAGCTGTTTTTT.

The CDR3 sequence is CASSLGGEIYEQYF. In nucleotides, the CDR3 is TGTGCCAGCAGCTTAGGGGGGGAAATCTACGAGCAGTACTTC. V and J are TRBV11-1 and TRBJ2-7; TRBD2 is a possible D gene (6 bases). Germline V lookup: CDR1 SGHAT, CDR2 FQDESV (reference sequence). The CDR3 is 14 residues long. The germline V and J ends were trimmed by 1 base and 3 bases, with 10 bases remaining between them. Based on the CDR3 plus reference TRBV11-1 and TRBJ2-7, the full variable domain is EAEVAQSPRYKITEKSQAVAFWCDPISGHATLYWYRQILGQGPELLVQFQDESVVDDSQLPKDRFSAERLKGVDSTLKIQPAELGDSAMYLCASSLGGEIYEQYFGPGTRLTVT.

The chain couples TRBV30 to TRBJ2-1; D not resolved. From germline, CDR1 is GTSNPN and CDR2 SVGIG (reference sequence). CDR3 length: 11 residues. Trimming left V 2 bases short and J 12 bases short, with 11 bases between. This CDR3 reads CAWSPHDGQFF. The CDR3 DNA reads TGTGCCTGGAGTCCCCACGATGGGCAGTTCTTC.

The V and J genes are TRBV9 and TRBJ2-3; possible D gene TRBD2, 5 bases. The V and J ends lost 0 bases and 5 bases respectively, with 16 bases between them. CDR3 length: 16 amino acids. Germline V lookup: CDR1 SGDLS, CDR2 YYNGEE. CDR3 sequence (DNA): TGTGCCAGCAGCGTAGGCAATACGGCGGGCGTAGATACGCAGTATTTT. It codes for CASSVGNTAGVDTQYF.

The genes are TRBV6-1 and TRBJ1-2; D not certain. CDR1 and CDR2 (germline): MNHNS, SASEGT. V lost 6 bases and J lost 5, with 10 bases in between. The length of the CDR3 is 12 residues. The CDR3 sequence: CASSRAEYGYTF. The CDR3 DNA follows: TGTGCCAGCAGCAGAGCAGAGTATGGCTACACCTTC.

In this sample, this clone turned up once. The rearrangement uses TRBV11-2 and TRBJ2-7, with D tentatively TRBD1 (6 bases). Germline V lookup: CDR1 SGHAT, CDR2 FQNNGV. V dropped 2 bases and J dropped 2 bases, with 10 bases sitting between them. This CDR3 is built from 14 residues. The CDR3 region is CASSLLKGAYEQYF. The CDR3 region has the DNA TGTGCCAGCAGCTTACTCAAGGGGGCCTACGAGCAGTACTTC.

In its sample, this clone was seen once. The chain is built from TRBV14 and TRBJ1-2; D is undetermined. The germline V gene has CDR1 SGHDN and CDR2 FVKESK. The CDR3 extends over 14 amino acids. The V end was cut by 1 base, the J end by 0 bases, with 6 bases between. CDR3 DNA sequence: TGTGCCAGCAGCCAAGCTGCAGCTAACTATGGCTACACCTTC. Protein product: CASSQAAANYGYTF.

The chain joins TRBV19 to TRBJ1-2, with D possibly being TRBD1 (5 bases). V was trimmed by 2 bases and J by 5 bases, leaving 18 bases between them. This CDR3 spans 16 amino acids. CDR1 and CDR2 from the germline V gene are LNHDA and SQIVND (reference sequence). CDR3 coding DNA: TGTGCCAGTAGTATAATAGGTCCTCACCAGGGATATGGCTACACCTTC. Its protein product is CASSIIGPHQGYGYTF.

The chain couples TRBV28 to TRBJ1-4; D is perhaps TRBD1 (5 bases). Trimming removed 3 bases at V and 10 bases at J, with 18 bases between. CDR3 size: 15 residues. From germline, CDR1 is MDHEN and CDR2 SYDVKM. The CDR3 sequence: CASSFGAGTPRKLFF. The DNA for the CDR3 is TGTGCCAGCAGTTTTGGGGCAGGGACTCCAAGAAAACTGTTTTTT.

This chain connects TRBV6-6 to TRBJ2-1; D is undetermined. V was cut by 4 bases and J by 0 bases, with 7 bases left in between. In germline, CDR1 is MNHNY, CDR2 SVGAGI (reference sequence). The CDR3 has 14 residues. The CDR3 spells CASSFRASYNEQFF. The DNA for the CDR3 is TGTGCCAGCAGTTTCCGAGCCTCCTACAATGAGCAGTTCTTC.

The chain carries TRBV7-9 and TRBJ2-1; D is unclear. The CDR3 loop spans 11 amino acids. Germline CDR1 SEHNR, CDR2 FQNEAQ (reference sequence). V shed 10 bases and J shed 6 bases, with 10 bases lying between them. In DNA, the CDR3 is TGTGCCACCACCCCAGCCAATGAGCAGTTCTTC. Translation: CATTPANEQFF.

The J gene is TRBJ1-3, the V gene TRBV7-9; D remains ambiguous. Germline V lookup: CDR1 SEHNR, CDR2 FQNEAQ (reference sequence). The CDR3 runs 15 residues. V lost 2 bases, J lost 0 bases, and 8 bases lay in between. Here the CDR3 reads CASSLSEVSGNTIYF. Written as DNA, the CDR3 is TGTGCCAGCAGCTTAAGTGAGGTCTCTGGAAACACCATATATTTT.

J is TRBJ2-7 and V is TRBV2; a possible D gene is TRBD2 (6 bases). Germline assignment: CDR1 SNHLY and CDR2 FYNNEI. CDR3 length: 12 residues. The CDR3 loop reads CATSRGSYEQYF. The CDR3 DNA reads TGTGCTACCAGCCGGGGGTCCTACGAGCAGTACTTC. The entire variable domain, with the rest obtained from reference TRBV2 and TRBJ2-7, is as follows: EPEVTQTPSHQVTQMGQEVILRCVPISNHLYFYWYRQILGQKVEFLVSFYNNEISEKSEIFDDQFSVERPDGSNFTLKIRSTKLEDSAMYFCATSRGSYEQYFGPGTRLTVT.

The V gene is TRBV6-6, the J gene TRBJ1-3; D is undetermined. Germline V gene sequence: CDR1 MNHNY, CDR2 SVGAGI (reference sequence). The CDR3 is 16 amino acids. Trimming left V 0 bases short and J 0 bases short, with 9 bases between. In nucleotides, the CDR3 is TGTGCCAGCAGTTACTCGTTGGGGAGCTCTGGAAACACCATATATTTT. It yields the protein CASSYSLGSSGNTIYF.

The V and J genes are TRBV2 and TRBJ1-2, with D possibly matching TRBD1 (6 bases). CDR3 length: 13 amino acids. The V end lost 6 bases, the J end lost 2 bases, and 10 bases lay between the germline ends. Per germline, CDR1 SNHLY and CDR2 FYNNEI. The CDR3 sequence is CASSTDRNYGYTF. The DNA for the CDR3 is TGTGCCAGCAGCACCGACAGGAACTATGGCTACACCTTC. Complete variable domain (other parts from reference TRBV2 and TRBJ1-2): EPEVTQTPSHQVTQMGQEVILRCVPISNHLYFYWYRQILGQKVEFLVSFYNNEISEKSEIFDDQFSVERPDGSNFTLKIRSTKLEDSAMYFCASSTDRNYGYTFGSGTRLTVV.

The genes are TRBV5-6 and TRBJ2-1, with TRBD1 identical over 9 bases. Trimming took 1 base from V and 8 from J; bases not matched to a gene: 7. Germline assignment: CDR1 SGHDT and CDR2 YYEEEE. The CDR3 runs 15 residues. The CDR3 region is CASSLTGGPYDEQFF. DNA of the CDR3: TGTGCCAGCAGCTTGACAGGGGGCCCTTACGATGAGCAGTTCTTC.

As DNA, the CDR3 is TGCGCCAGCAGTGAGATTAGCGGGACCGCCTACAATGAGCAGTTCTTC. Amino acid sequence: CASSEISGTAYNEQFF. The V and J genes are TRBV10-1 and TRBJ2-1; TRBD2 matches 8 bases. The CDR3 runs 16 residues. Per germline, CDR1 WNHNN and CDR2 SYGVQD (reference sequence). After removal of 2 bases from V and 2 bases from J, the junction contained 5 bases not matched to a gene.

The chain joins TRBV5-1 to TRBJ2-2; weak D call: TRBD1 (5 bases). V lost 5 bases, J lost 1 base, and 12 bases lay in between. Germline V gene data show CDR1 as SGHRS and CDR2 as YFSETQ. This CDR3 region has 15 residues. The DNA of the CDR3 is TGCGCCAGCAGGCTTGTCAGGGAGAACACCGGGGAGCTGTTTTTT. It specifies CASRLVRENTGELFF.

The V gene is TRBV19, the J gene TRBJ2-7; D might be TRBD1 or TRBD2, each matching 5 bases. Trimming cost V 5 bases and J 4 bases, with 15 bases left between them. Per the germline V gene, CDR1 is LNHDA and CDR2 is SQIVND (reference sequence). This CDR3 is built from 14 residues. CDR3 bases: TGTGCCAGTAGTCGGGGACCGAGCGGATACGAGCAGTACTTC. This encodes CASSRGPSGYEQYF.

V gene TRBV23-1 combines with J gene TRBJ2-7; 8 nucleotides line up with TRBD1. TRBV23-1 is an ORF for which the function is uncertain. CDR3 size: 17 residues. Germline trimming cut 4 bases from V and 3 bases from J; bases unmatched to any gene: 14. CDR3 in amino acids: CASSRRPVTGVIYEQYF. In nucleotides, the CDR3 is TGCGCCAGCAGTCGCCGCCCAGTGACAGGGGTAATCTACGAGCAGTACTTC.

This CDR3 reads CASTAPQGINQPQHF. The CDR3 bases are TGTGCCAGTACCGCACCTCAGGGAATCAATCAGCCCCAGCATTTT. The V gene is TRBV19, the J gene TRBJ1-5, with D maybe TRBD1 (5 bases). The germline gives CDR1 LNHDA, CDR2 SQIVND (reference sequence). The ends were cut back, 7 bases at V and 3 bases at J, with 16 bases in the middle. The CDR3 consists of 15 residues.